The rows below give T cell receptor beta chains drawn from one sample of a study of blood T cell repertoires in COVID-19. Libraries were prepared by immunoSEQ multiplex PCR; TCRdb keeps only in-frame clonotypes and omits some of them. The top ten clones hold 5.5% to 6.5% of a sample with about 52,000 clones, more than 85% of them seen once. The sequenced material came from peripheral blood. These TCRs come from a man in his fifties with active COVID-19. Each CDR3 is given with its conserved first and last residue. Each record gives: clone size, V gene, J gene, D gene, CDR3 protein, CDR3 DNA. D genes are given only for firm matches. For some rows the clone size is stated as once, few or many, or as a class when expanded; others skip it.

-,TRBV7-2,TRBJ1-3,-,CASSLVQGQRGNTIYF,TGTGCCAGCAGCTTAGTCCAGGGGCAACGAGGAAACACCATATATTTT
-,TRBV9,TRBJ2-2,TRBD1,CASSPGQDFGTGELFF,TGTGCCAGCAGCCCTGGACAGGATTTTGGCACCGGGGAGCTGTTTTTT
-,TRBV5-1,TRBJ2-1,TRBD2,CASSPGLAGIIEQFF,TGCGCCAGCAGCCCCGGACTAGCGGGAATTATTGAGCAGTTCTTC
-,TRBV7-9,TRBJ2-4,TRBD1,CASSLPQGSKYF,TGTGCCAGCAGCCTCCCACAGGGGAGTAAGTACTTC
once,TRBV4-1,TRBJ2-3,-,CASSQDPSFVVSGTQYF,TGCGCCAGCAGCCAAGATCCTTCATTTGTGGTCTCGGGTACGCAGTATTTT
-,TRBV27,TRBJ1-1,TRBD1,CASSFVWGTGTNTEAFF,TGTGCCAGCAGTTTCGTTTGGGGGACAGGGACGAACACTGAAGCTTTCTTT
-,TRBV28,TRBJ1-3,-,CASSPPGQLSGNTIYF,TGTGCCAGCAGTCCCCCGGGACAACTCTCTGGAAACACCATATATTTT
-,TRBV10-1,TRBJ2-1,TRBD1,CASSANRGWQFF,TGCGCCAGCAGTGCGAACAGGGGGTGGCAGTTCTTC
-,TRBV2,TRBJ2-5,TRBD2,CASSEGEGQETQYF,TGTGCCAGCAGTGAGGGGGAGGGACAAGAGACCCAGTACTTC
-,TRBV5-1,TRBJ2-7,TRBD1,CASSLGQGAYEQYF,TGCGCCAGCAGCTTGGGACAGGGGGCCTACGAGCAGTACTTC
-,TRBV7-2,TRBJ2-1,TRBD2,CASSQQLAGGRNEQFF,TGTGCCAGCAGCCAACAGCTAGCGGGGGGGCGAAATGAGCAGTTCTTC
-,TRBV5-6,TRBJ2-5,-,CASSIGTPETQYF,TGTGCCAGCAGCATAGGGACTCCAGAGACCCAGTACTTC
-,TRBV29-1,TRBJ1-2,-,CSVESPVNYGYTF,TGCAGCGTCGAATCACCGGTTAACTATGGCTACACCTTC
-,TRBV19,TRBJ1-2,TRBD1,CASKPSGGVRYGYTF,TGTGCCAGTAAACCTTCAGGGGGCGTTCGCTATGGCTACACCTTC
-,TRBV10-3,TRBJ1-1,-,CAISEKLVQGSGTEAFF,TGTGCCATCAGTGAAAAGTTGGTCCAGGGCTCTGGCACTGAAGCTTTCTTT
-,TRBV29-1,TRBJ2-5,-,CSVCPEHTETQYF,TGCAGCGTTTGCCCCGAACACACAGAGACCCAGTACTTC
-,TRBV11-2,TRBJ1-1,-,CASSLSSTSNTEAFF,TGTGCCAGCAGCTTATCTTCCACATCGAACACTGAAGCTTTCTTT
-,TRBV5-1,TRBJ2-5,TRBD1,CASSLGDRASQTQYF,TGCGCCAGCAGCTTGGGGGACAGGGCAAGTCAGACCCAGTACTTC
-,TRBV27,TRBJ2-1,TRBD2,CASSSLAGVRNEQFF,TGTGCCAGCAGCTCGCTAGCGGGAGTCCGGAATGAGCAGTTCTTC
-,TRBV3-1/TRBV3-2,TRBJ1-2,-,CASSPSRGRGYTF,TGTGCCAGCAGCCCCTCCCGAGGGAGGGGCTACACCTTC
-,TRBV15,TRBJ2-3,TRBD2,CATSGRLAGSTDTQYF,TGTGCCACCAGCGGAAGACTAGCGGGGTCGACAGATACGCAGTATTTT
-,TRBV27,TRBJ2-2,TRBD2,CASTGTKNTGELFF,TGTGCCAGCACCGGGACTAAGAACACCGGGGAGCTGTTTTTT
-,TRBV6-5,TRBJ2-7,TRBD1,CASSYQYRGPYEQYF,TGTGCCAGCAGTTACCAATACAGGGGCCCCTACGAGCAGTACTTC
-,TRBV3-1/TRBV3-2,TRBJ2-7,TRBD2,CASSHLSGRSEQYF,TGTGCCAGCAGCCACCTTAGCGGGAGGTCCGAGCAGTACTTC
-,TRBV4-1,TRBJ1-4,TRBD1,CASSQHGQGEKLFF,TGCGCCAGCAGCCAACACGGACAGGGAGAAAAACTGTTTTTT
-,TRBV7-2,TRBJ2-5,TRBD1,CASSITGGGETQYF,TGTGCCAGCAGTATAACAGGGGGCGGGGAGACCCAGTACTTC
-,TRBV28,TRBJ1-2,-,CASRPRATVYGYTF,TGTGCCAGCAGGCCTCGGGCGACAGTCTATGGCTACACCTTC
-,TRBV19,TRBJ1-2,TRBD1,CASSKGQGPNYGYTF,TGTGCCAGTAGTAAAGGACAGGGGCCCAACTATGGCTACACCTTC
-,TRBV27,TRBJ1-5,TRBD1,CASSQYGTGVQPQHF,TGTGCCAGCAGTCAATACGGGACAGGGGTACAGCCCCAGCATTTT
-,TRBV7-6,TRBJ1-5,-,CASSFLDRRDQPQHF,TGTGCCAGCAGCTTTTTAGACAGGCGAGATCAGCCCCAGCATTTT
-,TRBV5-1,TRBJ2-1,TRBD2,CASSTRTSGGNEQFF,TGCGCCAGCAGCACCAGGACTAGCGGGGGTAATGAGCAGTTCTTC
-,TRBV2,TRBJ1-2,TRBD1,CASSEGLGTGIYGYTF,TGTGCCAGCAGTGAAGGGCTCGGGACAGGGATCTATGGCTACACCTTC
-,TRBV7-2,TRBJ2-5,TRBD2,CASSLAWVGGETQYF,TGTGCCAGCAGCTTAGCCTGGGTGGGAGGGGAGACCCAGTACTTC
-,TRBV7-9,TRBJ1-1,-,CASSRLSLNTEAFF,TGTGCCAGCAGCCGACTGTCCCTGAACACTGAAGCTTTCTTT
-,TRBV18,TRBJ1-6,-,CASSPIAANSPLHF,TGTGCCAGCTCCCCTATAGCGGCGAATTCACCCCTCCACTTT
once,TRBV30,TRBJ2-1,TRBD1,CAWRSTGGAYNEQFF,TGTGCCTGGAGGTCGACAGGGGGCGCTTACAATGAGCAGTTCTTC
once,TRBV30,TRBJ2-5,-,CAWSVSETQYF,TGTGCCTGGAGTGTATCGGAGACCCAGTACTTC
-,TRBV30,TRBJ2-3,-,CAWSLGAGTDTQYF,TGTGCCTGGAGTCTCGGAGCAGGGACAGATACGCAGTATTTT
once,TRBV7-2,TRBJ2-3,-,CASSRGTHTDTQYF,TGTGCCAGCAGCAGAGGGACACACACAGATACGCAGTATTTT
few,TRBV24-1,TRBJ1-5,TRBD1,CAPDRGSNQPQHF,TGTGCCCCGGACAGGGGGAGCAATCAGCCCCAGCATTTT
-,TRBV3-1/TRBV3-2,TRBJ1-3,-,CASRVGGSGNTIYF,TGTGCCAGCAGAGTGGGGGGATCTGGAAACACCATATATTTT
-,TRBV27,TRBJ1-1,-,CAIVNRENTEAFF,TGTGCCATTGTAAACAGGGAGAACACTGAAGCTTTCTTT
-,TRBV9,TRBJ2-3,-,CASSVAGYTDTQYF,TGTGCCAGCAGCGTAGCGGGATACACAGATACGCAGTATTTT
-,TRBV6-5,TRBJ1-2,TRBD1,CASSTSTGNHGYTF,TGTGCCAGCAGTACATCGACAGGGAACCATGGCTACACCTTC
once,TRBV25-1,TRBJ1-4,-,CASSFVTEKATNEKLFF,TGTGCCAGCAGTTTCGTGACAGAAAAAGCAACTAATGAAAAACTGTTTTTT
-,TRBV6-5,TRBJ1-2,TRBD1,CARDRELSTF,TGTGCCAGGGACAGGGAACTCTCCACCTTC
-,TRBV18,TRBJ2-2,-,CASSPAGFGELFF,TGTGCCAGCTCACCTGCGGGTTTCGGGGAGCTGTTTTTT
-,TRBV30,TRBJ1-6,-,CAWTRISYNSPLHF,TGTGCCTGGACGCGGATCTCCTATAATTCACCCCTCCACTTT
-,TRBV7-9,TRBJ1-1,-,CASTPGNMNTEAFF,TGTGCCAGCACCCCGGGGAATATGAACACTGAAGCTTTCTTT
few,TRBV6-6,TRBJ1-6,TRBD1,CASSQGGSNFSPLHF,TGTGCCAGCAGTCAGGGGGGGTCAAACTTTTCACCCCTCCACTTT
-,TRBV5-1,TRBJ2-1,TRBD1,CASSLGQGKYDEQFF,TGCGCCAGCAGCTTGGGACAGGGGAAGTATGATGAGCAGTTCTTC
-,TRBV5-5,TRBJ2-2,-,CASRGGRVITGELFF,TGTGCCAGCAGGGGGGGACGGGTTATCACCGGGGAGCTGTTTTTT
-,TRBV7-9,TRBJ1-3,TRBD1,CAVQGEVGNTIYF,TGTGCCGTACAGGGGGAAGTTGGAAACACCATATATTTT
-,TRBV5-4,TRBJ1-2,TRBD1,CASRDREYRGYTF,TGTGCCAGTCGGGACAGGGAGTATCGTGGCTACACCTTC
-,TRBV5-5,TRBJ2-2,-,CASSLGRSRTGELFF,TGTGCCAGCAGCTTGGGCCGGAGTAGGACCGGGGAGCTGTTTTTT
-,TRBV6-5,TRBJ1-2,TRBD1,CASRKALDRVYGYTF,TGTGCCAGCAGAAAAGCCCTCGACAGGGTCTATGGCTACACCTTC